This T cell receptor beta chain was found in a study of CD8 T cells in Susac syndrome. The authors carried out high-throughput sequencing of TCR beta. They applied it to CD8+ and CD4+ T cells obtained from blood. The trim removed 4 bases at V and 7 bases at J, leaving 6 bases unmatched. The germline gives CDR1 GTSNPN, CDR2 SVGIG (reference sequence). This CDR3 is built from 12 residues. The RNA input was about 0.45 to 1 ug, and it was reverse transcribed with random hexamers. TCRdb re-derived calls from the immunoSEQ multiplex PCR reads in MiXCR, one entry per CDR3 protein. The sample comprises around 120,000 distinct CDR3 sequences, around 94% of which are singletons, and approximately 0.13% rests with the top ten.

The clonotype comes from a human donor with multiple sclerosis. The chain joins TRBV30 to TRBJ2-7; 8 nucleotides match TRBD2. The sample taken for sequencing was CD4+ T cells from PBMCs. CDR3 protein: CAWTSGSEEQYF. In nucleotides, the CDR3 is TGTGCCTGGACCAGCGGGAGTGAAGAGCAGTACTTC. The entire variable domain, with the rest obtained from reference TRBV30 and TRBJ2-7, is as follows: SQTIHQWPATLVQPVGSPLSLECTVEGTSNPNLYWYRQAAGRGLQLLFYSVGIGQISSEVPQNLSASRPQDRQFILSSKKLLLSDSGFYLCAWTSGSEEQYFGPGTRLTVT.